This T cell receptor (beta chain) was sequenced during a study of T cell repertoires in cytomegalovirus infection. In the study overall: Both a matching HLA type and CMV infection were indicated by public TCR beta signatures. Overall study results and limits: Dominating the ex vivo response were TCR beta clonotypes that were CMV-specific and HLA-C-restricted.

MiXCR was run by TCRdb on the reads, yielding one entry per CDR3 protein. The data hold 100,000 to 150,000 distinct CDR3 sequences, with about 10% observed a single time. As to this clonotype: As yet, its antigen is unknown.

Germline CDR1 reads KGHSH; CDR2 reads LQKENI. V was clipped by 3 bases and J by 0 bases, with 10 bases between them. This CDR3 region has 15 residues. This TCR was sampled from a human donor in good health (CMV status not recorded). Some clones in this sample may be carry-over from other donors' samples. Sequenced sample: PBMCs. The chain is built from TRBV18 and TRBJ2-3; unclear D gene. The CDR3 reads CASSPVGSSTDTQYF. The CDR3 nucleotides are TGTGCCAGCTCACCGGTCGGGTCTAGCACAGATACGCAGTATTTT.